The 18 T cell receptor beta chains presented below share a single source sample, sequenced in a study of OX40 agonist ivuxolimab in advanced cancers. The data were produced by immunoSEQ multiplex PCR, yet TCRdb's version contains in-frame clones alone and is incomplete. Of roughly 16,000 clones in the sample, more than 75% were seen once. The sample consisted of CD4+ or CD8+ T cells sorted from blood, taken in a trial of the OX40 agonist ivuxolimab. All receptors derive from an adult with an advanced solid tumor such as melanoma, head and neck, liver or kidney cancer.

The J gene is TRBJ2-1, the V gene TRBV6-5; a possible D gene is TRBD2 (6 bases). V lost 6 bases and J lost 4, with 16 bases in between. The CDR3 extends over 15 amino acids. Germline assignment: CDR1 MNHEY and CDR2 SVGAGI. CDR3 DNA: TGTGCCAGCAGCTCGGGACTCTCTGTGTACAATGAGCAGTTCTTC. Its translation is CASSSGLSVYNEQFF.

The DNA of the CDR3 is TGTGCCAGCAGCGTAGCGGTTCCAGGGGGCGAAAATGGCTACACCTTC. Encoded protein: CASSVAVPGGENGYTF. This sequence joins TRBV9 and TRBJ1-2; the match to TRBD1 covers 8 bases. Germline CDR1 reads SGDLS; CDR2 reads YYNGEE. This CDR3 has 16 amino acids. V lost 0 bases, J lost 6 bases, and 10 bases stayed unmatched.

This clone was observed a handful of times. V usage is TRBV11-2 and J usage is TRBJ2-3, with D perhaps given as TRBD1 or TRBD2 (6 bases each). This CDR3 is 16 amino acids long. Germline V gives CDR1 SGHAT, CDR2 FQNNGV. V lost 5 bases and J lost 4, with 19 bases in between. CDR3 in amino acids: CASSPVPLGGSDTQYF. Here the CDR3 DNA reads TGTGCCAGCAGCCCGGTACCACTCGGGGGCTCAGATACGCAGTATTTT.

The DNA of the CDR3 is TGTGCCAGCAGCTTAGTAGCGGGAGTACCAGATACGCAGTATTTT. Translation gives CASSLVAGVPDTQYF. V and J are TRBV7-2 and TRBJ2-3; 9 positions match TRBD2. The CDR3 loop spans 15 amino acids. J lost 4 bases, V lost 1 base, and 3 bases had no gene match. Germline V gene sequence: CDR1 SGHTA, CDR2 FQGNSA.

The rearrangement joins TRBV9 to TRBJ2-1; 9 bases match TRBD1. J was trimmed by 1 base and V by 4 bases; bases with no gene match: 9. Germline assignment: CDR1 SGDLS and CDR2 YYNGEE. The CDR3 consists of 17 residues. CDR3 sequence reads: CASSIPQTGGSYNEQFF. The CDR3 DNA is TGTGCCAGCAGCATACCTCAGACAGGGGGTTCCTACAATGAGCAGTTCTTC.

This clone was counted a single time. V is TRBV7-8 and J is TRBJ2-1; D is unresolved. Germline-derived CDR1 and CDR2 are SGHVS and FQNEAQ. CDR3 length: 10 amino acids. V lost 5 bases and J 6 bases, leaving 2 bases between the germline ends. This CDR3 reads CASSPNEQFF. CDR3 sequence (DNA): TGTGCCAGCAGCCCCAATGAGCAGTTCTTC.

The gene calls are TRBV7-9 and TRBJ1-4; D is unresolved. Between the trimmed V and J ends, which lost 5 bases and 2 bases, there was a span of 9 bases. Germline loops: CDR1 SEHNR, CDR2 FQNEAQ (reference sequence). The CDR3 loop spans 14 amino acids. CDR3 nucleotides: TGTGCCAGCAGCGTTACCGGGACTAATGAAAAACTGTTTTTT. It is translated as CASSVTGTNEKLFF.

This clone appeared many times. This chain links TRBV7-9 with TRBJ2-5; D is perhaps TRBD2 (5 bases). Trimming stripped 5 bases from V and 2 bases from J, with 9 bases between. The germline CDR1 and CDR2 sequences are SEHNR and FQNEAQ (reference sequence). This CDR3 comprises 13 residues. DNA for the CDR3: TGTGCCAGCAGCCAACTAGAGCAAGAGACCCAGTACTTC. This encodes CASSQLEQETQYF.

V and J are TRBV6-6 and TRBJ1-5; 8 bases map to TRBD1. Germline V gene sequence: CDR1 MNHNY, CDR2 SVGAGI (reference sequence). CDR3 length equals 14 residues. V lost 7 bases to trimming and J lost 5 bases; unmatched junction nucleotides: 7. The CDR3 is CASKRSGGDQPQHF. Here the CDR3 DNA reads TGTGCCAGCAAAAGGTCAGGGGGCGATCAGCCCCAGCATTTT.

This chain connects TRBV4-2 to TRBJ2-7, with 11 bases that match TRBD1. The CDR3 consists of 18 residues. J lost 5 bases, V lost 1 base, and 13 bases had no gene match. Germline V gene data show CDR1 as LGHNA and CDR2 as YNFKEQ. CDR3 amino acids: CASSQVITRRTGGNEQYF. The DNA for the CDR3 is TGTGCCAGCAGCCAAGTTATAACCCGAAGGACAGGGGGCAACGAGCAGTACTTC.

V is TRBV9 and J is TRBJ2-2; 9 nucleotides agree with TRBD1. The CDR3 extends over 18 amino acids. CDR1 and CDR2 from the germline V gene are SGDLS and YYNGEE. The V segment lost 1 base and the J segment 7 bases; nucleotides outside the gene matches: 14. The CDR3 spells CASSVSFDGTGRRGELFF. As DNA, the CDR3 is TGTGCCAGCAGCGTATCATTCGACGGGACAGGGCGACGCGGGGAGCTGTTTTTT.

The V call is TRBV6-1, the J call TRBJ1-5; tentative D call: TRBD1 (5 bases). Germline values: CDR1 MNHNS, CDR2 SASEGT. Between the trimmed V and J ends, which lost 2 bases and 6 bases, there was a span of 14 bases. The CDR3 spans 15 residues. In nucleotides, the CDR3 is TGTGCCAGCAGTGAATTTAGGCAGGGAGCTCAGCCCCAGCATTTT. Translated, it gives CASSEFRQGAQPQHF.

J is TRBJ2-5 and V is TRBV9; maybe TRBD2 (5 bases). CDR3 length: 16 residues. Germline CDR1 is SGDLS and CDR2 is YYNGEE. V dropped 4 bases and J dropped 3 bases, with 19 bases sitting between them. Here the CDR3 reads CASSPHTRISKETQYF. CDR3 sequence (DNA): TGTGCCAGCAGCCCACACACTAGAATTTCCAAAGAGACCCAGTACTTC.

The chain has TRBV5-1 and TRBJ2-1; 8 bases agree with TRBD2. This CDR3 region has 15 residues. With 3 bases clipped from V and 0 bases from J, the junction kept 2 bases outside the gene matches. Germline CDR1 and CDR2: SGHRS and YFSETQ. CDR3 region: CASSSGTSSYNEQFF. The CDR3 coding sequence is TGCGCCAGCAGCTCTGGGACTAGCTCCTACAATGAGCAGTTCTTC.

The chain employs TRBV7-7 and TRBJ2-2; 13 positions match TRBD2. Germline V gene data show CDR1 as SSHAT and CDR2 as FNYEAQ (reference sequence). The J segment lost 3 bases and the V segment lost 2 bases, leaving 6 bases of the junction unmatched. The length of the CDR3 is 18 residues. CDR3 in amino acids: CASSLQLAGGPDTGELFF. Written as DNA, the CDR3 is TGTGCCAGCAGCTTACAACTAGCGGGGGGGCCGGACACCGGGGAGCTGTTTTTT.

J is TRBJ1-4 and V is TRBV6-5; tentatively, D is TRBD1 (5 bases). The CDR3 is 15 amino acids. V lost 7 bases and J lost 8, with 20 bases in between. The V gene's germline CDR1 is MNHEY and CDR2 SVGAGI. CDR3 residues: CASTGRGVEREKLFF. In nucleotides, the CDR3 is TGTGCCAGCACCGGACGGGGGGTTGAGCGGGAAAAACTGTTTTTT.

This chain links TRBV2 with TRBJ1-5; D might be TRBD1 (5 bases). CDR3 size: 15 residues. CDR1 is SNHLY, CDR2 FYNNEI, per germline. The V end was cut by 7 bases, the J end by 4 bases, with 17 bases between. The CDR3 reads CASKLDPGRNQPQHF. The CDR3 DNA follows: TGTGCCAGCAAATTGGACCCGGGGCGTAATCAGCCCCAGCATTTT.

J is TRBJ2-7 and V is TRBV7-8; tentative D call: TRBD1 (6 bases). CDR3 length equals 13 residues. The V and J ends lost 7 bases and 4 bases respectively, with 14 bases between them. CDR1 is SGHVS and CDR2 is FQNEAQ in the germline V gene. The CDR3 sequence: CASTVGTIYEQYF. CDR3 in DNA: TGTGCCAGCACGGTGGGGACAATTTACGAGCAGTACTTC.